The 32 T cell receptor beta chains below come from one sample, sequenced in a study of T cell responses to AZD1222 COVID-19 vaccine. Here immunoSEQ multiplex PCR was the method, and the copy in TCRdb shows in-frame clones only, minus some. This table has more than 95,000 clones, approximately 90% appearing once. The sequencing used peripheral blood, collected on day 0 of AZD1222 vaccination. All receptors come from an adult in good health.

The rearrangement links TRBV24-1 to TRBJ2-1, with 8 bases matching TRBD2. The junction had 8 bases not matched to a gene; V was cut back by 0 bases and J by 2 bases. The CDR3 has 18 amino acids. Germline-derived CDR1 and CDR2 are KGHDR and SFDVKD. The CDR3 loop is CATSDLQSKAGAYNEQFF. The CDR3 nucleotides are TGTGCCACCAGTGATTTGCAATCCAAAGCGGGAGCCTACAATGAGCAGTTCTTC.

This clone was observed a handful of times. CDR3 DNA: TGTGCCAGCAGTGAGGACAGGCTTGGAACTGAAGCTTTCTTT. It translates to CASSEDRLGTEAFF. The V gene is TRBV6-1, the J gene TRBJ1-1, with 7 bases fitting TRBD1. Germline V gene lookup returns CDR1 MNHNS and CDR2 SASEGT. Unmatched junction bases numbered 6, after V lost 3 bases and J lost 5 bases. The CDR3 is 14 residues long.

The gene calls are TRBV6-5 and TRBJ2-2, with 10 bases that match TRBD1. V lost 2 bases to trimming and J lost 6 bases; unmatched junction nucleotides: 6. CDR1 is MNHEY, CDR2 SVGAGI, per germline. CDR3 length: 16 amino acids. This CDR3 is CASSYRSGQGAGELFF. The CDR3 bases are TGTGCCAGCAGTTACCGGTCTGGACAGGGGGCCGGGGAGCTGTTTTTT.

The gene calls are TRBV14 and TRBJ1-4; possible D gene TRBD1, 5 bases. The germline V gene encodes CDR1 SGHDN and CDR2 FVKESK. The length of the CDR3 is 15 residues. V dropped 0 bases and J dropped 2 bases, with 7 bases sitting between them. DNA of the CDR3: TGTGCCAGCAGCCAAGAGTGGGGGACTAATGAAAAACTGTTTTTT. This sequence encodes CASSQEWGTNEKLFF.

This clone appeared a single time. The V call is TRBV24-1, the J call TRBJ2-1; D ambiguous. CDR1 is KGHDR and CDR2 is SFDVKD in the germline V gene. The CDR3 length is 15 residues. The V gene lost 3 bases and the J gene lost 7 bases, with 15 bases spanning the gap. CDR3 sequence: CATSDGSSEDNEQFF. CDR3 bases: TGTGCCACCAGTGATGGGTCGTCCGAGGATAATGAGCAGTTCTTC.

Here the CDR3 reads CASSQDRDSPLHF. The CDR3 DNA sequence: TGTGCCAGCAGCCAAGATCGGGATTCACCCCTCCACTTT. The chain combines TRBV3-1 (or the pseudogene TRBV3-2) with TRBJ1-6; D gene ambiguous. The germline gives CDR1 LGHDT, CDR2 YNNKEL (reference sequence). With 0 bases removed from V and 8 bases from J, the gap between germline ends came to 5 bases. CDR3 length: 13 amino acids.

This CDR3 is CASSESRGQIGYTF. The CDR3 DNA is TGTGCCAGCAGTGAATCTAGGGGACAGATCGGCTACACCTTC. This sequence joins TRBV6-1 and TRBJ1-2; TRBD1 matches at 7 bases. Trimming removed 2 bases from V and 8 bases from J; junction bases left unmatched: 8. Per the germline V gene, CDR1 is MNHNS and CDR2 is SASEGT. The CDR3 spans 14 residues.

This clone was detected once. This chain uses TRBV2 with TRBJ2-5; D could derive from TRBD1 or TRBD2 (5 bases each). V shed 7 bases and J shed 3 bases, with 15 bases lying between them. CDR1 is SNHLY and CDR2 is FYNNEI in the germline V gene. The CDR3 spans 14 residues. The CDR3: CASTGQGREETQYF. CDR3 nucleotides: TGTGCCAGCACGGGGCAGGGTCGAGAAGAGACCCAGTACTTC.

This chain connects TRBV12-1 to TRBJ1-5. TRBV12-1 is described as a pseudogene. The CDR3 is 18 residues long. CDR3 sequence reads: CASSFGRVEGYSNQPQHF. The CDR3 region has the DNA TGTGCCAGCAGCTTTGGCAGGGTTGAGGGGTATAGCAATCAGCCCCAGCATTTT.

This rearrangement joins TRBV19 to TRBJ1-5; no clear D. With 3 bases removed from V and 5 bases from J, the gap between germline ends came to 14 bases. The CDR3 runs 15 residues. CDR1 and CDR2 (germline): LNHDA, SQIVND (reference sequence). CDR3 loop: CASSMRVGEDQPQHF. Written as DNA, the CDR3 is TGTGCCAGTAGTATGAGGGTAGGCGAAGATCAGCCCCAGCATTTT.

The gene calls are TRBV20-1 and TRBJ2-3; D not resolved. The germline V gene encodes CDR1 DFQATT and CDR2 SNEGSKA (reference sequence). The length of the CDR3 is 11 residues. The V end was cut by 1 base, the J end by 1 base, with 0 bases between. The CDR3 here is CSARGTDTQYF. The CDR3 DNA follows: TGCAGTGCTAGAGGCACAGATACGCAGTATTTT.

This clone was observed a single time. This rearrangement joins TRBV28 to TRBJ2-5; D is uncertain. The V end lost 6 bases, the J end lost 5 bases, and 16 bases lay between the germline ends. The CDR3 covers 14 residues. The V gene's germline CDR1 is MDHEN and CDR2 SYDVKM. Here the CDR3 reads CASRQLRGLETQYF. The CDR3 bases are TGTGCCAGCAGGCAGTTGAGAGGTTTGGAGACCCAGTACTTC.

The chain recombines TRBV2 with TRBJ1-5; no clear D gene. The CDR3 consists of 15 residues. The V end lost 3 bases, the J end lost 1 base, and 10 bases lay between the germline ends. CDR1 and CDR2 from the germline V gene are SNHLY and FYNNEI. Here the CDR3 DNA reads TGTGCCAGCAGTGATTTCCCGGGAAGCAATCAGCCCCAGCATTTT. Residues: CASSDFPGSNQPQHF.

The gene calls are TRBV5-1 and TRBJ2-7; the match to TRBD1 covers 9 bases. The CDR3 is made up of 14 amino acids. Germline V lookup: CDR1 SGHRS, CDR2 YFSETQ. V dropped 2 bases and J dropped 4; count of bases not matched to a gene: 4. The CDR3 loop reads CASSLRDREYEQYF. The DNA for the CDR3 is TGCGCCAGCAGCTTACGGGACAGGGAGTACGAGCAGTACTTC.

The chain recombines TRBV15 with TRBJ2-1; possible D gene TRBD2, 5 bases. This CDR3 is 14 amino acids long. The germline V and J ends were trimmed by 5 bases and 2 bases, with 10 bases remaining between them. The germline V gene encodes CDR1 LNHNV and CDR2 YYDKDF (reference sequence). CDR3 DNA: TGTGCCACCAGCGAACGGGGAACCTACAATGAGCAGTTCTTC. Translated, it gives CATSERGTYNEQFF.

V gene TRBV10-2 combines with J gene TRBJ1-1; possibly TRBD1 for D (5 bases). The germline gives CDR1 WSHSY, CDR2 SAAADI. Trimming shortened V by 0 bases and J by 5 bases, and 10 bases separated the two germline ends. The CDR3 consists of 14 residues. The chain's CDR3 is CASSESTGGTEAFF. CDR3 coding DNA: TGCGCCAGCAGTGAGTCAACCGGGGGTACTGAAGCTTTCTTT.

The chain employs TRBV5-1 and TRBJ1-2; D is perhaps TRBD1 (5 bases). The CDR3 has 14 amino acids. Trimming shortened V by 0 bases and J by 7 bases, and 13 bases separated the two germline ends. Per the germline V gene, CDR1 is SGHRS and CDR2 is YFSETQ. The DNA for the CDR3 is TGCGCCAGCAGCTTGGAACCACAGGCGCGTGGCTACACCTTC. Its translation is CASSLEPQARGYTF.

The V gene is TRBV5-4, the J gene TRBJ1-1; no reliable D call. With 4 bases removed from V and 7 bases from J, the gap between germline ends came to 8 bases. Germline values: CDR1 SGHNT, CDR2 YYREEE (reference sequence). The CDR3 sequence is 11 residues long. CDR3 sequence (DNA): TGTGCCAGCAGCCGCGAAGGTGAAGCTTTCTTT. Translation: CASSREGEAFF. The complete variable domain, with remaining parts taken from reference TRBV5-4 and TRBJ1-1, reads ETGVTQSPTHLIKTRGQQVTLRCSSQSGHNTVSWYQQALGQGPQFIFQYYREEENGRGNFPPRFSGLQFPNYSSELNVNALELDDSALYLCASSREGEAFFGQGTRLTVV.

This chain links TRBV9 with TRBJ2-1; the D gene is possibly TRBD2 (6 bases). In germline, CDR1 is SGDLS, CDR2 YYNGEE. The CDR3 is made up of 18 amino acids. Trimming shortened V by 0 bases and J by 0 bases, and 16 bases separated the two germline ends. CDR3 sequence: CASSVEVLAGSSYNEQFF. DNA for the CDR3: TGTGCCAGCAGCGTAGAGGTCTTGGCGGGGAGCTCCTACAATGAGCAGTTCTTC.

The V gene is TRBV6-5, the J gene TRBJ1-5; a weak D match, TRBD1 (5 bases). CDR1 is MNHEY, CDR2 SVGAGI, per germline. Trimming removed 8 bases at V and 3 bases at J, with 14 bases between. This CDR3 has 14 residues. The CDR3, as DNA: TGTGCCAGCGGGGATCGGGGACCCAATCAGCCCCAGCATTTT. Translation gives CASGDRGPNQPQHF.

The CDR3 loop is CASSEALRFPEPQYF. DNA of the CDR3: TGTGCCAGCAGTGAAGCGCTTCGTTTCCCCGAGCCGCAGTATTTT. V and J are TRBV2 and TRBJ2-3, with D uncertain. This CDR3 spans 15 amino acids. CDR1 and CDR2 (germline): SNHLY, FYNNEI. Trimming stripped 0 bases from V and 10 bases from J, with 17 bases between.

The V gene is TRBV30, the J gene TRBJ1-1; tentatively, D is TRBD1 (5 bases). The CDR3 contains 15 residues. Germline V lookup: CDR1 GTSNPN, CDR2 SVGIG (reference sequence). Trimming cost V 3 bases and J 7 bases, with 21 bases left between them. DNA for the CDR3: TGTGCCTGGAGGAGGCCGGGGACGCCCGTTCATGAAGCTTTCTTT. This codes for CAWRRPGTPVHEAFF.

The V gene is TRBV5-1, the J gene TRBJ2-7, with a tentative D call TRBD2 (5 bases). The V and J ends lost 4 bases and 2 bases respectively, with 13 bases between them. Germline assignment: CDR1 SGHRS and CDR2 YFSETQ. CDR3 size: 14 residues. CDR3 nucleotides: TGCGCCAGCAGCCCTGGTGAGGGCACCTACGAGCAGTACTTC. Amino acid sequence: CASSPGEGTYEQYF. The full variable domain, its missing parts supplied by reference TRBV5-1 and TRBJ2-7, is KAGVTQTPRYLIKTRGQQVTLSCSPISGHRSVSWYQQTPGQGLQFLFEYFSETQRNKGNFPGRFSGRQFSNSRSEMNVSTLELGDSALYLCASSPGEGTYEQYFGPGTRLTVT.

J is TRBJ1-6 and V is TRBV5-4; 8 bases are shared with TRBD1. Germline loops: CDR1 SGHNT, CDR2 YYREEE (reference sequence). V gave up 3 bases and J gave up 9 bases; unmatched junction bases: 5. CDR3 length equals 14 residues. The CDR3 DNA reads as TGTGCCAGCAGCTCCAGGGGGCGAGGTTCACCCCTCCACTTT. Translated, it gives CASSSRGRGSPLHF.

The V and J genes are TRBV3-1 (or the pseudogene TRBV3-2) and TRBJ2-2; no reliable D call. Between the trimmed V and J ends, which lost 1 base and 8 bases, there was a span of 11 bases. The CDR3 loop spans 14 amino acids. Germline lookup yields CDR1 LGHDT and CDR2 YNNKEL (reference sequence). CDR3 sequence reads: CASSQGGLGGELFF. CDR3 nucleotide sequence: TGTGCCAGCAGCCAAGGGGGTCTAGGAGGGGAGCTGTTTTTT.

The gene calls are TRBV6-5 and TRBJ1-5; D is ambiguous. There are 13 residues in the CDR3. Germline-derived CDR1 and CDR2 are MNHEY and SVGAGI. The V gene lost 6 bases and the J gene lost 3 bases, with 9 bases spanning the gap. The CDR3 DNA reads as TGTGCCAGCAGCAGCCTGTACAATCAGCCCCAGCATTTT. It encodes CASSSLYNQPQHF.

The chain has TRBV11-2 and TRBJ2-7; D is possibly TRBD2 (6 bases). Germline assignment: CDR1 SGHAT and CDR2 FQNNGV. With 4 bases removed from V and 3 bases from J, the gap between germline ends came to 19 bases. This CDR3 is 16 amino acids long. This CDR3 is CASSYSGTGVYYEQYF. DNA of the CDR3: TGTGCCAGCAGCTACTCTGGGACGGGAGTATACTACGAGCAGTACTTC.

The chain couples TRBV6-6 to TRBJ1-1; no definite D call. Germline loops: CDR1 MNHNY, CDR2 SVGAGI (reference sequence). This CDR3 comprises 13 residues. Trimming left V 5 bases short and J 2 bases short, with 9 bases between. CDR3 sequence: CASSDVDNTEAFF. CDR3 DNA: TGTGCCAGCAGTGATGTAGACAACACTGAAGCTTTCTTT.

The CDR3 protein is CASSPSFRGVRTDTQYF. DNA of the CDR3: TGTGCCAGCAGCCCCTCGTTTCGCGGGGTCCGCACAGATACGCAGTATTTT. The chain combines TRBV7-9 with TRBJ2-3; a possible D gene is TRBD2 (6 bases). The V gene lost 5 bases and the J gene lost 1 base, with 19 bases spanning the gap. Germline loops: CDR1 SEHNR, CDR2 FQNEAQ (reference sequence). CDR3 length equals 17 residues.

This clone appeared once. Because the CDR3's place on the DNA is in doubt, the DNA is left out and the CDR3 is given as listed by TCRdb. The CDR3: CASSSSSRGMLGYTF. The chain employs TRBV28 and TRBJ1-2; TRBD1, the table's D call, lacks a check against the DNA. Germline-derived CDR1 and CDR2 are MDHEN and SYDVKM. The CDR3 is 15 residues long, ends included.

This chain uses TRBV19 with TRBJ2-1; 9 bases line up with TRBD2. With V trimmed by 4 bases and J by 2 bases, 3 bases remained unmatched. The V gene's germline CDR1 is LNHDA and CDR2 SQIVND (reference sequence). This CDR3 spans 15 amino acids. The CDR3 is CASSSGRAPYNEQFF. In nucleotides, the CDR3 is TGTGCCAGTAGTAGCGGGAGGGCCCCCTACAATGAGCAGTTCTTC.

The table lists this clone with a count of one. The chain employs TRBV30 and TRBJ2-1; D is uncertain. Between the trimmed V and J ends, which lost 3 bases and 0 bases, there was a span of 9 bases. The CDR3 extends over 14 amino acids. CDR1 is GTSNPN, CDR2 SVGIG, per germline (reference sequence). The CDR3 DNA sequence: TGTGCCTGGAGGGGCAGGCTCTCCTACAATGAGCAGTTCTTC. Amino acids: CAWRGRLSYNEQFF.